Many counts were recorded for the clone carrying this T cell receptor (beta chain). Its antigen is currently unknown. The source of the PBMCs was 10 ml of fresh peripheral blood. CDR3 length equals 12 residues. V was shortened by 5 bases and J by 9 bases, with 14 bases between the two germline ends. CDR1 and CDR2 from the germline V gene are SGHTA and FQGNSA. The entry originates in a study of T cells in Graves' hyperthyroidism and ophthalmopathy. Study background: At initial diagnosis, before any treatment had begun, peripheral blood was obtained.

Amplification targeted TCR beta CDR3 regions from RNA transcripts. The primer set for the first-round RT-PCR of the TCR CDR3 was HTBI. TCRdb re-analysed the multiplex PCR reads in MiXCR, keeping a single row per CDR3 protein. The sample records some 300,000 distinct CDR3 sequences, roughly an eighth being singletons. Study outcomes and limitations: Ophthalmopathy, which appeared later, was predicted by the model a median approximately six months before onset.

The specimen sequenced was blood. The TCR sequence derives from a woman aged 40 to 49 with Graves' hyperthyroidism. The chain recombines TRBV7-2 with TRBJ2-7, with unresolved D. CDR3 sequence reads: CASSLNELRQYF. The CDR3 DNA is TGTGCCAGCAGCCTTAACGAACTACGGCAGTACTTC.